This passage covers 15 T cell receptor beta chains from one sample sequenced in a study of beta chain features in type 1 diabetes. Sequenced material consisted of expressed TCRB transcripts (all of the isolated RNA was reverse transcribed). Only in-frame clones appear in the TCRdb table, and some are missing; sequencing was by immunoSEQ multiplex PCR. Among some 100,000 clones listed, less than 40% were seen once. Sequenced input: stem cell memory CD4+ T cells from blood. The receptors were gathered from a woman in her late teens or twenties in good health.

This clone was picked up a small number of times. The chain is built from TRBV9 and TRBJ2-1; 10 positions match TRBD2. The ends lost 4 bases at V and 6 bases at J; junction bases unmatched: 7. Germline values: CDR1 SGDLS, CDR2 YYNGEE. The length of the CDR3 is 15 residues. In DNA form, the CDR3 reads TGTGCCAGCAGCTTCCCTAGCGGGAGTGGCAATGAGCAGTTCTTC. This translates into CASSFPSGSGNEQFF.

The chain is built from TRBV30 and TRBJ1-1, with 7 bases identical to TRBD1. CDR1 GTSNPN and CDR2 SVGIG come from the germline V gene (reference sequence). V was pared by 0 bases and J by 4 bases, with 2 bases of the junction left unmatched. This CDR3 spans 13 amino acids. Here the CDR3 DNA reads TGTGCCTGGAGTGTACAGGGGATCACTGAAGCTTTCTTT. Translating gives CAWSVQGITEAFF.

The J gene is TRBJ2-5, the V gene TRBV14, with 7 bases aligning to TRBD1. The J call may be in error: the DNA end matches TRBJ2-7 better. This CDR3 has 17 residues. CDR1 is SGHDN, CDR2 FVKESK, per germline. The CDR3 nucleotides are TGTGCCAGCAGCCCCGGTAGGGCGACAGGGTTAAGATACGAGCAGTACTTC. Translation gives CASSPGRATGLRYEQYF.

Here the CDR3 DNA reads TGTGCCAGTAGTGTGTCTAGCGGCCGGTGGACCCAGTACTTC. Translation: CASSVSSGRWTQYF. The chain uses TRBV19 and TRBJ2-5, with 7 bases lining up with TRBD2. CDR1 is LNHDA, CDR2 SQIVND, per germline (reference sequence). The V gene end was trimmed by 5 bases and the J gene end by 7 bases; junction bases not matched to a gene: 10. The CDR3 sequence is 14 residues long.

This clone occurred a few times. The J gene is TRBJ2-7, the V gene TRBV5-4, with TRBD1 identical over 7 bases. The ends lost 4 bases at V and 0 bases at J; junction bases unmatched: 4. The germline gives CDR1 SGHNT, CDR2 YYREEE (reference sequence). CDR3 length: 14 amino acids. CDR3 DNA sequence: TGTGCCAGCAGCGTGGACAGGCGCTCCTACGAGCAGTACTTC. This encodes CASSVDRRSYEQYF.

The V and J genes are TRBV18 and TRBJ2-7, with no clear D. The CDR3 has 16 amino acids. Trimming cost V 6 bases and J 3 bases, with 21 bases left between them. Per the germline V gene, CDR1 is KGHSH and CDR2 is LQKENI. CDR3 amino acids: CASSPHPNRVRYEQYF. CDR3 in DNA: TGTGCCAGCTCCCCTCACCCGAATCGGGTACGCTACGAGCAGTACTTC.

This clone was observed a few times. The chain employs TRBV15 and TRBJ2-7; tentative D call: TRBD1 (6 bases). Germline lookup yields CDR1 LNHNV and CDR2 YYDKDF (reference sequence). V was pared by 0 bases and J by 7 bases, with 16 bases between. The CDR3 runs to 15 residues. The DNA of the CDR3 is TGTGCCACCAGCAGAGACCTGGACTGGGGGCGGGAGCAGTACTTC. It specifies CATSRDLDWGREQYF.

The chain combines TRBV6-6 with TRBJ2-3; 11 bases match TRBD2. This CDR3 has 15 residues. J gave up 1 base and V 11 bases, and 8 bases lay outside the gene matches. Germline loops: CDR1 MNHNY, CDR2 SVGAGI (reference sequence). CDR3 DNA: TGTGCCGGATCCGGGACTAGCGGTCGCACAGATACGCAGTATTTT. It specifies CAGSGTSGRTDTQYF.

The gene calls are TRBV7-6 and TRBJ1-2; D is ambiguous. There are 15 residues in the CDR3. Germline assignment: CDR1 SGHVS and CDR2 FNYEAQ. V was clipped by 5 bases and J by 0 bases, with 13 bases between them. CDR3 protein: CASSQYSGANYGYTF. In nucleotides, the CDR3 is TGTGCCAGCAGCCAATACAGCGGAGCTAACTATGGCTACACCTTC.

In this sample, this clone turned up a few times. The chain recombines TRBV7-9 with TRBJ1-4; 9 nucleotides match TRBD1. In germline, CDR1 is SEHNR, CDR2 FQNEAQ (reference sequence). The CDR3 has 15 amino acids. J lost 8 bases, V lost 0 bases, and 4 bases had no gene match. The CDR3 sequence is CASSLAPGQGEKLFF. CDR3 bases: TGTGCCAGCAGCTTAGCGCCCGGACAGGGGGAAAAACTGTTTTTT.

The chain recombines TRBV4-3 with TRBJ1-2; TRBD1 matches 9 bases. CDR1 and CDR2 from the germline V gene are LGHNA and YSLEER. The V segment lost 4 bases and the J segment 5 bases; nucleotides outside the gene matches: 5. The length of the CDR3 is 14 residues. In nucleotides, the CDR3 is TGCGCCAGCAGCCCTCAGACAGGGGGGTATGGCTACACCTTC. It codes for CASSPQTGGYGYTF.

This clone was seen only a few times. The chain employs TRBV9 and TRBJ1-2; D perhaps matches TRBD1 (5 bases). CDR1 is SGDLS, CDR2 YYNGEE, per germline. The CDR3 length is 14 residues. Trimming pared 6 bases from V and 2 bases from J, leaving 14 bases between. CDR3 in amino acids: CASTQAGLNYGYTF. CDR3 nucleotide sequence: TGTGCCAGCACACAGGCGGGGTTGAACTATGGCTACACCTTC.

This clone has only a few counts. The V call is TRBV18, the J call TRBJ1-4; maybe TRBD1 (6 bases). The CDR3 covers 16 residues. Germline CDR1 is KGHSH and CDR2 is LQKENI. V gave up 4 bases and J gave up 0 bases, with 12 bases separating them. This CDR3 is CASSHYRAATNEKLFF. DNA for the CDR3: TGTGCCAGCTCACACTACAGGGCAGCAACTAATGAAAAACTGTTTTTT.

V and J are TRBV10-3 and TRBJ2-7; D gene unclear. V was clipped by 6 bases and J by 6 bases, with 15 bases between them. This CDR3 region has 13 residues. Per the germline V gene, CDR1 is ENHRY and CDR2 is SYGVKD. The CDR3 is CAIRSVFLSEQYF. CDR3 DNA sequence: TGTGCCATCAGATCCGTATTCTTATCCGAGCAGTACTTC.

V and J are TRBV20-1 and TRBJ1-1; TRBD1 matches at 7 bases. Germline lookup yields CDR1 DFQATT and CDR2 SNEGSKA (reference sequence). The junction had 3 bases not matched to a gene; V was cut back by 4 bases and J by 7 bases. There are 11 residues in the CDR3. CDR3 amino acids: CSAIDRVEAFF. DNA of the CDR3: TGCAGTGCTATAGACAGGGTTGAAGCTTTCTTT.